A selection of T cell receptor beta chains follows, all from one sample in a study of identical twins. One entry per CDR3 protein, called by TCRdb with MiXCR from the 5' RACE reads. The data hold under 350,000 distinct CDR3 sequences, with 8% to 9.5% observed a single time. A further study also used this sample, focusing on yellow fever vaccine responses in identical twins.

Sequences were obtained from CD8+ T cells sorted from blood. The receptor source for this set is a woman between 18 and 29 years old in good health. CDR3s include the opening cysteine and the closing phenylalanine or tryptophan. The order of the fields is D gene, clone size, V gene, J gene, CDR3 DNA, CDR3 protein. A D gene is named only where the DNA matches it firmly. Clone size is given for some rows only: seen once, a few or many times, or a class if the clone is expanded.

TRBD1	-	TRBV7-3	TRBJ1-1	TGTGCCAGCAGTCAATCAGGGGGCCTCACTGAAGCTTTCTTT	CASSQSGGLTEAFF
-	many	TRBV12-3/TRBV12-4	TRBJ2-5	TGTGCCAGCAGTTTTGTACCGAGTCAAGAGACCCAGTACTTC	CASSFVPSQETQYF
-	few	TRBV7-6	TRBJ2-5	TGTGCCAGCAGCAAAGACATAGGTCCTCGAGAGACCCAGTACTTC	CASSKDIGPRETQYF
TRBD2	few	TRBV11-2	TRBJ2-3	TGTGCCAGCAGCTTAGAGGTTGTCGGACTAGGGTCAGATACGCAGTATTTT	CASSLEVVGLGSDTQYF
-	many	TRBV12-3/TRBV12-4	TRBJ1-2	TGTGCCAGCACTTCCGGCGGGGGAGCCTACACCTTC	CASTSGGGAYTF
TRBD2	many	TRBV29-1	TRBJ2-3	TGCAGCGTTGAAGGAGCCATGACTAGCGGGAGGGGAGATACGCAGTATTTT	CSVEGAMTSGRGDTQYF
TRBD2	few	TRBV20-1	TRBJ2-3	TGCAGTGCTAGAGGTTGGATAGCGGGCTCCCTCACAGATACGCAGTATTTT	CSARGWIAGSLTDTQYF
TRBD1	few	TRBV29-1	TRBJ1-2	TGCAGCGTTGAGTTCCTGGACAGGGGGCGGTTGGACTATGGCTACACCTTC	CSVEFLDRGRLDYGYTF
TRBD2	many	TRBV12-3/TRBV12-4	TRBJ2-1	TGTGCCAGCAGTCCTCTGACTAGCGTCTACAATGAGCAGTTCTTC	CASSPLTSVYNEQFF
-	many	TRBV20-1	TRBJ2-7	TGCAGTGCTAGAGATCACCGAGATTACTACGAGCAGTACTTC	CSARDHRDYYEQYF
-	many	TRBV7-9	TRBJ2-3	TGTGCCAGCAGCCCCTCGTCGGACGAGACTAGCACAGATACGCAGTATTTT	CASSPSSDETSTDTQYF
-	many	TRBV27	TRBJ2-6	TGTGCCAGCAGTTTGGGGGGGCCTGGGGCCAACGTCCTGACTTTC	CASSLGGPGANVLTF
-	-	TRBV10-3	TRBJ1-4	TGTGCCATCAGTGCAGTGGAGGGAGAAAAACTGTTTTTT	CAISAVEGEKLFF
-	few	TRBV14	TRBJ2-3	TGTGCCAGCAGCCAAGATTTTCCAGATACGCAGTATTTT	CASSQDFPDTQYF
-	many	TRBV10-3	TRBJ2-1	TGTGCCATTTCTCCTGGGAGTGAGCAGTTCTTC	CAISPGSEQFF
TRBD2	few	TRBV12-3/TRBV12-4	TRBJ2-1	TGTGCCAGCAGTTTGAGTGAGCGGGAGGGAGGTGAGCAGTTCTTC	CASSLSEREGGEQFF
-	-	TRBV11-1	TRBJ2-3	TGTGCCAGCAGCTTAGCAACAGGGGCTAGCGTATACACCCTAGAAGGCACAGATACGCAGTATTTT	CASSLATGASVYTLEGTDTQYF
-	-	TRBV10-3	TRBJ2-7	TGTGCCATCAGTGAGTACACAGGTCTCGGCTACGAGCAGTACTTC	CAISEYTGLGYEQYF
-	many	TRBV7-9	TRBJ2-7	TGTGCCAGCAGCTTAGGACGGGGCCTTTCCTACGAGCAGTACTTC	CASSLGRGLSYEQYF
-	few	TRBV12-3/TRBV12-4	TRBJ1-5	TGTGCCAGCAGTTTAAGTTCCTGGGATCAGCCCCAGCATTTT	CASSLSSWDQPQHF
TRBD1	-	TRBV3-1	TRBJ2-3	TGTGCCAGCAGCCCCCGGATCTTGCCCCGGGACAGGGGGGAAGATACGCAGTATTTT	CASSPRILPRDRGEDTQYF
-	few	TRBV4-3	TRBJ1-5	TGCGCCAGCAGCCACTGGTGGGGGGCTTATAGCAATCAGCCCCAGCATTTT	CASSHWWGAYSNQPQHF
TRBD2	-	TRBV7-8	TRBJ2-1	TGTGCCAGCAGCCTGCCTCTCCCGCGGGAGGGCCAGAATGAGCAGTTCTTC	CASSLPLPREGQNEQFF
-	many	TRBV10-3	TRBJ2-7	TGTGCCATCAGCGGGGACGACTCCTACGAGCAGTACTTC	CAISGDDSYEQYF
TRBD2	few	TRBV2	TRBJ2-1	TGTGCCAGCAGTGAAGCGCCCGGGACTAGCGGTTACAATGAGCAGTTCTTC	CASSEAPGTSGYNEQFF
TRBD1	-	TRBV10-2	TRBJ2-7	TGCGCCAGCTTGACAGGGTGGGACGAGCAGTACTTC	CASLTGWDEQYF
-	-	TRBV20-1	TRBJ2-7	TGCAGTGCTAGAGATCCCACAGGGATGAGCTACGAGCAGTACTTC	CSARDPTGMSYEQYF
-	few	TRBV4-1	TRBJ2-7	TGCGCCAGCAGCCAAGAGAAGGCAGCGGCCTACGAGCAGTACTTC	CASSQEKAAAYEQYF
-	few	TRBV7-9	TRBJ1-1	TGTGCCAGCAGCCCGCAGGCTCCGCCGGCTGAAGCTTTCTTT	CASSPQAPPAEAFF
-	few	TRBV11-2	TRBJ2-3	TGTGCCAGCAGCCCAAAAGCCACAGATACGCAGTATTTT	CASSPKATDTQYF
TRBD1	-	TRBV29-1	TRBJ2-6	TGCAGCGTCGAAACAGGGGGGTCTGGGGCCAACGTCCTGACTTTC	CSVETGGSGANVLTF
-	few	TRBV3-1	TRBJ2-7	TGTGCCAGCAGCCAAGGTGTCGGGGCCTGGGAGCAGTACTTC	CASSQGVGAWEQYF
-	few	TRBV7-9	TRBJ2-2	TGTGCCAGCAGCCCCAATTGGATGAACACCGGGGAGCTGTTTTTT	CASSPNWMNTGELFF
-	-	TRBV20-1	TRBJ2-7	TGCTGTGCTAGAGATCTTAGGCCAGAAGGAGCCTACGAGCAGTACTTC	CCARDLRPEGAYEQYF
TRBD2	many	TRBV11-3	TRBJ2-1	TGTGCCAGCAGCTTAGGGGGGGGGGAAGTCTACAATGAGCAGTTCTTC	CASSLGGGEVYNEQFF
-	few	TRBV20-1	TRBJ2-7	TGCAGTGCTAGAAGTTTGGGAGGCTCCTACGAGCAGTACTTC	CSARSLGGSYEQYF
-	many	TRBV29-1	TRBJ1-3	TGCAGCGCCGTAATTGGTTCTGGAAACACCATATATTTT	CSAVIGSGNTIYF
-	-	TRBV7-9	TRBJ2-7	TGTGCCAGCAGCCCCCAGGACTTCTACGAGCAGTACTTC	CASSPQDFYEQYF
TRBD1	many	TRBV2	TRBJ1-5	TGTGCCAGCAGGGGGCTAGGACAGGATGGGGATAGCAATCAGCCCCAGCATTTT	CASRGLGQDGDSNQPQHF
-	few	TRBV6-1	TRBJ2-7	TGTGCCAGCAGCCCCTTATGGGGAGGCTACGAGCAGTACTTC	CASSPLWGGYEQYF
-	-	TRBV7-9	TRBJ2-5	TGTGCCAGCAGCTTATGGTCCGGGGAAAAAGAGACCCAGTACTTC	CASSLWSGEKETQYF
TRBD2	many	TRBV12-3/TRBV12-4	TRBJ2-7	TGTGCCAGCAGTTCGGCGGGGGTCCCCTACGAGCAGTACTTC	CASSSAGVPYEQYF
-	-	TRBV7-8	TRBJ2-5	TGTGCCAGCAGCCACCAGGAGACCCAGTACTTC	CASSHQETQYF
TRBD2	few	TRBV4-3	TRBJ2-2	TGCGCCAGCAGCCAACCCGCCTATCGGGTGGCGGGAGAGCACGGGGAGCTGTTTTTT	CASSQPAYRVAGEHGELFF
TRBD2	-	TRBV5-1	TRBJ2-1	TGCGCCAGCAGCTTGGTTGGACACCGAACGGGACTAGCGGGAGGAGAGCAGTTCTTC	CASSLVGHRTGLAGGEQFF
TRBD1	-	TRBV2	TRBJ1-5	TGTGCCAGCAGTGAAGCGCTGGCAGGGGGTCATCAGCCCCAGCATTTT	CASSEALAGGHQPQHF
-	many	TRBV12-3/TRBV12-4	TRBJ2-2	TGTGCCAGCAGTTTCGTCACGGATCACACCGGGGAGCTGTTTTTT	CASSFVTDHTGELFF
-	few	TRBV20-1	TRBJ2-1	TGCAGTGCTAGTAGGCAGGGCCCGTACAATGAGCAGTTCTTC	CSASRQGPYNEQFF
-	few	TRBV30	TRBJ2-1	TGTGCCTGGGACGAGGCGGCTGGCAATGAGCAGTTCTTC	CAWDEAAGNEQFF